The clone carrying this T cell receptor (beta chain) came up a few times. What it binds is not known. The sample comes from a study of cytomegalovirus exposure and HLA in healthy donors. Overall study findings and caveats: Reportedly, cytomegalovirus status was diagnosed with high sensitivity and specificity. It was only CMV serostatus that was available as immune exposure information.

The CDR3 spans 11 residues. Germline assignment: CDR1 SGHVS and CDR2 FQNEAQ. The ends were cut back, 2 bases at V and 8 bases at J, with 4 bases in the middle. 60 Vbeta and 13 Jbeta primers were used in PCR. Using immunoSEQ multiplex PCR, the repertoire was profiled, and TCRdb retains in-frame clones only, with some absent. The sample contains more than 25,000 clones, 55% to 75% of which appear only once. The receptor was isolated from a woman between 45 and 65 years old in good health and CMV-seronegative. The V gene is TRBV7-8, the J gene TRBJ2-4; D is uncertain. The source material was PBMCs. The CDR3 region is CASSLSDIQYF. CDR3 in DNA: TGTGCCAGCAGCTTATCGGACATTCAGTACTTC.